This TCR beta chain was identified in a study of blood T cells in healthy people across ages. The CDR3 contains 12 residues. Per the germline V gene, CDR1 is DFQATT and CDR2 is SNEGSKA (reference sequence). The germline V and J ends were trimmed by 0 bases and 7 bases, with 9 bases remaining between them. Together with a sample-barcoded 5' primer, a J-beta primer mix was included in a second PCR lasting about 6 to 11 cycles. TCRdb reanalysed the 5' RACE reads using MiXCR and keeps one entry per CDR3 protein. The sample holds about 1.4 million distinct CDR3 sequences, 45% to 70% seen once. Sequences were obtained from blood. The TCR comes from a man aged 18 to 29 in good health. The V gene is TRBV20-1, the J gene TRBJ1-1; the D gene is possibly TRBD1 (6 bases). In DNA form, the CDR3 reads TGCAGTGCTAGAGATCAGGGACATGAAGCTTTCTTT. Its translation: CSARDQGHEAFF.